Only a few counts were recorded for the clone carrying this TCR beta chain. Its antigen is still unknown. TCRbeta library preparation incorporated unique molecular identifiers. TCRdb re-called the PCR reads through MiXCR, storing one row per CDR3 protein. The sample yields about 110,000 distinct CDR3 sequences, about 6.4% seen once. These data come from a study of T-cell reconstitution after alpha-beta-depleted transplantation in children. Findings and caveats of the study: After one year, T-cell counts and TCRbeta diversity mostly came from new T cells. High day-60 TCRbeta diversity in some patients came from surviving recipient T cells and thymic progenitors. By about two months after transplant, alpha-beta T cells reportedly arose from several hundred graft clones that had expanded.

The ends lost 4 bases at V and 2 bases at J; junction bases unmatched: 5. The CDR3 extends over 15 amino acids. Germline CDR1 LNHDA, CDR2 SQIVND (reference sequence). The clonotype comes from a male patient aged 2 to 10 who had a stem cell transplant for acute lymphoblastic leukemia, so the T cells may come from the graft donor. Sequenced material: PBMCs, mostly from graft donor cells, taken 360 days after TCRalphabeta/CD19-depleted stem cell transplant. The gene calls are TRBV19 and TRBJ2-5, with 9 bases that match TRBD2. CDR3 sequence reads: CASSKPGLAQETQYF. In nucleotides, the CDR3 is TGTGCCAGTAGTAAACCGGGACTAGCTCAAGAGACCCAGTACTTC.